These 27 T cell receptor beta chains were sequenced from one sample in a study of cytomegalovirus exposure and HLA in healthy donors. Primers for the PCR totalled 60 Vbeta and 13 Jbeta. Only in-frame clones appear in the TCRdb table, and some are missing; sequencing was by immunoSEQ multiplex PCR. The data show 250,000 to 350,000 clones, approximately 90% seen once. Sequencing was done on a sample of PBMCs. The receptor source for this set is a man between 35 and 55 years old in good health and CMV-seropositive.

This clone was seen a handful of times. At the DNA level, this CDR3 is encoded by other sequences in the same sample as well. V gene TRBV4-3 combines with J gene TRBJ2-7; TRBD2 aligns across 10 bases. The CDR3 is 16 amino acids. The germline V gene encodes CDR1 LGHNA and CDR2 YSLEER. Trimming cost V 0 bases and J 3 bases; bases outside gene matches: 5. CDR3 DNA: TGCGCCAGCAGCCAAGATAAGGCTAGCGGGAGCTACGAGCAGTACTTC. It encodes CASSQDKASGSYEQYF.

This clone was seen more than once but under ten times. This chain joins TRBV19 and TRBJ1-1, with D possibly being TRBD1 (6 bases). The germline V gene encodes CDR1 LNHDA and CDR2 SQIVND (reference sequence). V gave up 7 bases and J gave up 0 bases, with 21 bases separating them. The CDR3 consists of 17 residues. The CDR3 loop reads CASTPPWPGAMNTEAFF. CDR3 in DNA: TGTGCCAGTACCCCTCCCTGGCCAGGGGCCATGAACACTGAAGCTTTCTTT. The whole variable domain, filled in from reference TRBV19 and TRBJ1-1, reads DGGITQSPKYLFRKEGQNVTLSCEQNLNHDAMYWYRQDPGQGLRLIYYSQIVNDFQKGDIAEGYSVSREKKESFPLTVTSAQKNPTAFYLCASTPPWPGAMNTEAFFGQGTRLTVV.

The rearrangement joins TRBV15 to TRBJ2-3, with a weak D call TRBD2 (6 bases). CDR1 and CDR2 (germline): LNHNV, YYDKDF (reference sequence). Trimming took 3 bases from V and 10 from J, leaving 11 bases between them. The CDR3 is 12 residues long. CDR3 residues: CATSRKGLSQYF. The CDR3 DNA reads as TGTGCCACCAGCAGGAAGGGACTCTCGCAGTATTTT.

This clone has a handful of counts. This chain links TRBV4-1 with TRBJ1-1, with TRBD1 identical over 8 bases. J lost 4 bases, V lost 5 bases, and 6 bases had no gene match. This CDR3 is 14 amino acids long. From germline, CDR1 is MGHRA and CDR2 YSYEKL. The CDR3 is CASSVNRGGTEAFF. The CDR3 nucleotides read TGCGCCAGCAGCGTAAACAGGGGGGGCACTGAAGCTTTCTTT.

This chain connects TRBV10-3 to TRBJ2-7, with TRBD1 identical over 10 bases. The CDR3 loop spans 11 amino acids. Germline V gives CDR1 ENHRY, CDR2 SYGVKD. J lost 6 bases, V lost 9 bases, and 2 bases had no gene match. CDR3 sequence (DNA): TGTGCCATGGGACAGGGGATCGAGCAGTACTTC. Residues: CAMGQGIEQYF.

The chain couples TRBV29-1 to TRBJ1-1; D gene uncertain. Looked up from germline, CDR1 is SQVTM and CDR2 is ANQGSEA. V was clipped by 4 bases and J by 1 base, with 7 bases between them. This CDR3 region has 12 residues. This chain's CDR3 is CSVGGTNTEAFF. The CDR3 DNA follows: TGCAGCGTTGGCGGTACGAACACTGAAGCTTTCTTT. Based on the CDR3 plus reference TRBV29-1 and TRBJ1-1, the full variable domain is SAVISQKPSRDICQRGTSLTIQCQVDSQVTMMFWYRQQPGQSLTLIATANQGSEATYESGFVIDKFPISRPNLTFSTLTVSNMSPEDSSIYLCSVGGTNTEAFFGQGTRLTVV.

This sequence joins TRBV2 and TRBJ1-5; no clear D gene. There are 15 residues in the CDR3. The V end was cut by 1 base, the J end by 1 base, with 8 bases between. Germline V CDR1 and CDR2: SNHLY, FYNNEI. The CDR3 DNA follows: TGTGCCAGCAGTGAAGGGCAAACGAGCAATCAGCCCCAGCATTTT. Protein: CASSEGQTSNQPQHF.

The chain combines TRBV11-2 with TRBJ1-2; 10 bases align to TRBD1. Losses at the gene ends were 4 bases for V and 8 bases for J; bases not matched to a gene: 10. This CDR3 contains 15 residues. Germline V gene lookup returns CDR1 SGHAT and CDR2 FQNNGV. The CDR3, as DNA: TGTGCCAGCAGCTCCTCGGGACAGGGGATCCAAGGCTACACCTTC. It codes for CASSSSGQGIQGYTF.

The rearrangement links TRBV4-2 to TRBJ2-3, with 11 positions matching TRBD2. CDR1 is LGHNA and CDR2 is YNFKEQ in the germline V gene. The CDR3 extends over 18 amino acids. Losses at the gene ends were 1 base for V and 0 bases for J; bases not matched to a gene: 6. The CDR3 loop reads CASSQGGTSGPSTDTQYF. In nucleotides, the CDR3 is TGTGCCAGCAGCCAAGGGGGGACTAGCGGACCTAGCACAGATACGCAGTATTTT.

This sequence joins TRBV5-5 and TRBJ2-7; 8 positions match TRBD2. CDR1 SGHKS and CDR2 YYEKEE come from the germline V gene (reference sequence). The CDR3 spans 16 residues. Unmatched junction bases numbered 9, after V lost 1 base and J lost 3 bases. This CDR3 is CASSLLYGLAFYEQYF. The CDR3 DNA follows: TGTGCCAGCAGCTTGTTGTATGGACTAGCCTTCTACGAGCAGTACTTC.

This chain connects TRBV28 to TRBJ2-2; 12 bases are a match to TRBD2. The CDR3 is made up of 17 amino acids. Losses at the gene ends were 6 bases for V and 6 bases for J; bases not matched to a gene: 11. Per the germline V gene, CDR1 is MDHEN and CDR2 is SYDVKM. The CDR3 sequence is CASRFPKTSGRSGELFF. The CDR3 DNA follows: TGTGCCAGCAGGTTCCCGAAAACTAGCGGGAGGTCCGGGGAGCTGTTTTTT.

The chain combines TRBV10-3 with TRBJ2-3; 11 bases agree with TRBD2. Trimming cost V 6 bases and J 1 base; bases outside gene matches: 3. Per germline, CDR1 ENHRY and CDR2 SYGVKD. CDR3 length: 15 amino acids. CDR3 sequence reads: CAIRGTSGGTDTQYF. The DNA for the CDR3 is TGTGCCATCAGAGGGACTAGCGGTGGCACAGATACGCAGTATTTT.

The chain couples TRBV19 to TRBJ2-5; D gene unclear. CDR1 LNHDA and CDR2 SQIVND come from the germline V gene (reference sequence). CDR3 size: 14 residues. Trimming took 11 bases from V and 2 from J, leaving 18 bases between them. The CDR3 DNA reads TGTGCCTCCTCCATCTGGCCATCGCAAGAGACCCAGTACTTC. This sequence encodes CASSIWPSQETQYF.

This sequence joins TRBV19 and TRBJ2-3, with D unresolved. Germline lookup yields CDR1 LNHDA and CDR2 SQIVND (reference sequence). This CDR3 comprises 12 residues. With 6 bases removed from V and 5 bases from J, the gap between germline ends came to 9 bases. In DNA, the CDR3 is TGTGCCAGTAGCAGCGAGGTAGATACGCAGTATTTT. Amino acid sequence: CASSSEVDTQYF.

J is TRBJ2-1 and V is TRBV19; TRBD2 matches 7 bases. In germline, CDR1 is LNHDA, CDR2 SQIVND (reference sequence). The CDR3 contains 16 residues. V dropped 3 bases and J dropped 8; count of bases not matched to a gene: 13. CDR3 in DNA: TGTGCCAGTAGTATTACGGGAGGTGGGGTATTCGATGAGCAGTTCTTC. This sequence encodes CASSITGGGVFDEQFF.

The genes are TRBV4-1 and TRBJ2-2; D unresolved. The V gene lost 2 bases and the J gene lost 1 base, with 8 bases spanning the gap. Germline assignment: CDR1 MGHRA and CDR2 YSYEKL. The CDR3 totals 15 residues. The CDR3 here is CASSQFSVNTGELFF. The CDR3, as DNA: TGCGCCAGCAGCCAATTCTCAGTGAACACCGGGGAGCTGTTTTTT.

This sequence joins TRBV9 and TRBJ2-3; the match to TRBD2 covers 8 bases. In germline, CDR1 is SGDLS, CDR2 YYNGEE. V lost 3 bases and J lost 2; bases outside the gene matches: 5. This CDR3 has 15 amino acids. CDR3 residues: CASSGNSGDTDTQYF. The CDR3 DNA follows: TGTGCCAGCAGCGGCAATAGCGGGGACACAGATACGCAGTATTTT.

Remarks on this clone: Other DNA sequences from this sample encode an identical CDR3 as well. In nucleotides, the CDR3 is TGTGCCAGCAGTTTAACCGGGAGCTCCTACAATGAGCAGTTCTTC. Its translation: CASSLTGSSYNEQFF. The chain combines TRBV27 with TRBJ2-1, with a weak D call TRBD2 (6 bases). Germline loops: CDR1 MNHEY, CDR2 SMNVEV (reference sequence). V was pared by 2 bases and J by 0 bases, with 8 bases between. This CDR3 spans 15 amino acids.

V gene TRBV19 combines with J gene TRBJ2-3; 8 bases are shared with TRBD2. This CDR3 has 16 residues. After removal of 7 bases from V and 3 bases from J, the junction contained 12 bases not matched to a gene. Germline V lookup: CDR1 LNHDA, CDR2 SQIVND (reference sequence). The CDR3 protein is CASTLSGRAQTDTQYF. The CDR3 DNA is TGTGCCAGTACATTGAGCGGGAGAGCTCAGACAGATACGCAGTATTTT.

The rearrangement links TRBV4-3 to TRBJ2-7, with TRBD2 matching 7 bases. Per the germline V gene, CDR1 is LGHNA and CDR2 is YSLEER. V shed 0 bases and J 2 bases; nucleotides not matched to a gene: 4. The CDR3 length is 15 residues. In nucleotides, the CDR3 is TGCGCCAGCAGCCAAGATGCTAGCGGAGCCTACGAGCAGTACTTC. This codes for CASSQDASGAYEQYF.

The chain links TRBV7-3 to TRBJ2-3; 8 bases are a match to TRBD1. Germline CDR1 reads SGHTA; CDR2 reads FQGTGA. V dropped 2 bases and J dropped 5; count of bases not matched to a gene: 18. The CDR3 totals 19 residues. CDR3 in DNA: TGTGCCAGCAGCTTAGAGGACAGGGTAATCTCGGGGTGGAGAGATACGCAGTATTTT. Translation: CASSLEDRVISGWRDTQYF. Based on the CDR3 plus reference TRBV7-3 and TRBJ2-3, the full variable domain is GAGVSQTPSNKVTEKGKYVELRCDPISGHTALYWYRQSLGQGPEFLIYFQGTGAADDSGLPNDRFFAVRPEGSVSTLKIQRTERGDSAVYLCASSLEDRVISGWRDTQYFGPGTRLTVL.

V is TRBV15 and J is TRBJ1-5; 7 nucleotides line up with TRBD1. V lost 1 base to trimming and J lost 0 bases; unmatched junction nucleotides: 12. The germline CDR1 and CDR2 sequences are LNHNV and YYDKDF (reference sequence). This CDR3 region has 19 residues. CDR3 nucleotide sequence: TGTGCCACCAGCAGAGTGGGGACAGTCAGTTTCTATAGCAATCAGCCCCAGCATTTT. This codes for CATSRVGTVSFYSNQPQHF.

The rearrangement uses TRBV5-4 and TRBJ1-1; D ambiguous. Germline V CDR1 and CDR2: SGHNT, YYREEE (reference sequence). This CDR3 comprises 14 residues. Trimming stripped 0 bases from V and 1 base from J, with 7 bases between. CDR3 nucleotides: TGTGCCAGCAGCTTGGCCCGAGAGAACACTGAAGCTTTCTTT. As protein: CASSLARENTEAFF. Filled out from reference TRBV5-4 and TRBJ1-1, the complete variable domain reads ETGVTQSPTHLIKTRGQQVTLRCSSQSGHNTVSWYQQALGQGPQFIFQYYREEENGRGNFPPRFSGLQFPNYSSELNVNALELDDSALYLCASSLARENTEAFFGQGTRLTVV.

This sequence joins TRBV25-1 and TRBJ1-1, with a tentative D call TRBD1 (5 bases). This CDR3 spans 14 amino acids. With 8 bases removed from V and 4 bases from J, the gap between germline ends came to 17 bases. Germline V gives CDR1 MGHDK, CDR2 SYGVNS. DNA for the CDR3: TGTGCCAGCTTTCCCTCACGGGGGAGCACTGAAGCTTTCTTT. Its translation: CASFPSRGSTEAFF.

The chain carries TRBV2 and TRBJ2-7, with TRBD2 identical over 15 bases. The CDR3 covers 18 residues. The germline CDR1 and CDR2 sequences are SNHLY and FYNNEI. J gave up 4 bases and V 6 bases, and 13 bases lay outside the gene matches. CDR3 in amino acids: CASRGLAGGPRNLYEQYF. DNA for the CDR3: TGTGCCAGCAGAGGACTAGCGGGAGGGCCCAGGAATCTTTACGAGCAGTACTTC.

The chain is built from TRBV28 and TRBJ1-2; weak D call: TRBD1 (5 bases). There are 13 residues in the CDR3. Germline V gene data show CDR1 as MDHEN and CDR2 as SYDVKM. Trimming stripped 2 bases from V and 4 bases from J, with 8 bases between. The CDR3 nucleotides are TGTGCCAGCAGTTTAAGGGGTTCCTATGGCTACACCTTC. This codes for CASSLRGSYGYTF.

This sequence joins TRBV5-1 and TRBJ2-5; D not resolved. Trimming took off 4 bases at V and 4 bases at J, with 20 bases between the two ends. Germline-derived CDR1 and CDR2 are SGHRS and YFSETQ. The CDR3 loop spans 16 amino acids. CDR3 bases: TGCGCCAGCAGCCTCCAAGACTCGCCCTTAGGAGAGACCCAGTACTTC. Translated, it gives CASSLQDSPLGETQYF.